A selection of T cell receptor beta chains follows, all from one sample in a study of blood T cell repertoires in COVID-19. Sequencing used immunoSEQ multiplex PCR; TCRdb keeps in-frame clones, though not all of them. The sample lists under 250,000 clones, roughly 90% seen once, with less than 8% in the top ten. Sequencing used peripheral blood. Receptor source: a man in his 60s with acute or convalescent COVID-19. Both conserved end residues are part of each CDR3. Fields, in order: V gene, J gene, D gene, clone size, CDR3 protein, CDR3 DNA. The D gene is left open where the match is weak. Clone size is given for some rows only: seen once, a few or many times, or a class if the clone is expanded.

TRBV5-1	TRBJ2-5	TRBD1	.	CASSLATGTGGEETQYF	TGCGCCAGCAGCTTGGCAACCGGGACAGGGGGCGAGGAGACCCAGTACTTC
TRBV6-5	TRBJ1-6	.	.	CASMSSSSPLHF	TGTGCCAGCATGAGTAGTTCTTCACCCCTCCACTTT
TRBV7-2	TRBJ1-2	.	.	CASSPTNYGYTF	TGTGCCAGCAGCCCCACTAACTATGGCTACACCTTC
TRBV19	TRBJ2-1	TRBD2	.	CASSIKGYRAGENEQFF	TGTGCCAGTAGTATAAAGGGGTATAGGGCGGGAGAGAATGAGCAGTTCTTC
TRBV6-1	TRBJ2-3	TRBD2	.	CASSETSGRAGRDTQYF	TGTGCCAGCAGTGAGACTAGCGGGAGGGCCGGGAGGGATACGCAGTATTTT
TRBV6-1	TRBJ1-6	.	.	CASSAGTSGWSYNSPLHF	TGTGCCAGCAGTGCAGGGACTTCAGGGTGGTCCTATAATTCACCCCTCCACTTT
TRBV5-1	TRBJ1-6	.	.	CASSLAGVTGLSYNSPLHF	TGCGCCAGCAGCTTGGCAGGGGTAACAGGGCTTTCCTATAATTCACCCCTCCACTTT
TRBV6-6	TRBJ1-5	.	few	CASSRTSSNQPQHF	TGTGCCAGCAGTAGGACATCGAGCAATCAGCCCCAGCATTTT
TRBV19	TRBJ2-1	TRBD2	.	CASLGTSGSSYNEQFF	TGTGCCAGTCTCGGGACTAGCGGGAGCTCCTACAATGAGCAGTTCTTC
TRBV6-2/TRBV6-3	TRBJ2-7	.	.	CASSYSIAGFGEQYF	TGTGCCAGCAGTTACTCGATCGCAGGGTTCGGCGAGCAGTACTTC
TRBV7-3	TRBJ2-3	TRBD2	few	CASSRPSGDPSTDTQYF	TGTGCCAGCAGCAGACCTAGCGGAGATCCTAGCACAGATACGCAGTATTTT
TRBV28	TRBJ2-2	TRBD1	.	CASSSWTGRNTGELFF	TGTGCCAGCAGCTCTTGGACAGGGAGGAACACCGGGGAGCTGTTTTTT
TRBV5-1	TRBJ2-5	.	.	CASSRTGVAGRETQYF	TGCGCCAGCAGCCGGACCGGGGTGGCGGGACGGGAGACCCAGTACTTC
TRBV3-1/TRBV3-2	TRBJ1-3	.	.	CASSPTDSGNTIYF	TGTGCCAGCAGCCCGACAGACTCTGGAAACACCATATATTTT
TRBV5-1	TRBJ1-4	TRBD1	.	CASSLRWTGVVANEKLFF	TGCGCCAGCAGCTTGCGTTGGACAGGGGTCGTTGCTAATGAAAAACTGTTTTTT
TRBV7-3	TRBJ2-1	.	.	CASSTIAESNEQFF	TGTGCCAGCAGCACGATAGCGGAATCCAATGAGCAGTTCTTC
TRBV2	TRBJ1-1	.	.	CARRNRVETEAFF	TGTGCCAGGAGGAACAGGGTGGAGACTGAAGCTTTCTTT
TRBV7-9	TRBJ2-1	TRBD2	.	CASSPPLGLAGVYQVEQFF	TGTGCCAGCAGCCCTCCTTTGGGTCTAGCGGGAGTTTATCAGGTTGAGCAGTTCTTC
TRBV27	TRBJ2-7	.	.	CASSQILNYLSEQYF	TGTGCCAGCAGCCAAATACTTAACTACCTAAGCGAGCAGTACTTC
TRBV6-5	TRBJ2-2	.	.	CASSHRGGELFF	TGTGCCAGCAGTCATCGGGGCGGGGAGCTGTTTTTT
TRBV4-3	TRBJ2-7	TRBD2	few	CASSQVRASGDYEQYF	TGCGCCAGCAGCCAAGTTAGGGCTAGCGGGGACTACGAGCAGTACTTC
TRBV25-1	TRBJ2-7	.	many	CASSLYGSYEQYF	TGTGCCAGCAGTCTTTACGGCTCCTACGAGCAGTACTTC
TRBV5-1	TRBJ2-7	.	.	CASSSSPPSYEQYF	TGCGCCAGCAGTTCCTCCCCTCCTTCCTACGAGCAGTACTTC
TRBV19	TRBJ1-4	.	.	CASSDSANEKLFF	TGTGCCAGCTCCGACAGCGCAAATGAAAAACTGTTTTTT
TRBV5-1	TRBJ1-2	.	.	CASAKQTNYGYTF	TGCGCCAGCGCCAAACAGACAAACTATGGCTACACCTTC
TRBV11-2	TRBJ2-7	TRBD2	many	CASRRRASGGLSYEQYF	TGTGCCAGCAGACGAAGGGCTAGCGGGGGCCTCTCCTACGAGCAGTACTTC
TRBV19	TRBJ2-7	.	.	CASSNRVQGYEQYF	TGTGCCAGTAGTAACCGGGTCCAGGGGTACGAGCAGTACTTC
TRBV28	TRBJ1-2	.	.	CASSQYDRKTF	TGTGCCAGCAGTCAATACGACAGGAAGACCTTC
TRBV7-2	TRBJ1-5	.	.	CASSGLGHQPQHF	TGTGCCAGCAGCGGACTCGGGCATCAGCCCCAGCATTTT